This TCR beta chain was identified in a study of control samples from healthy donors and cancer patients. V shed 6 bases, J shed 1 base, and the junction held 7 bases outside the gene matches. The V gene's germline CDR1 is SGHTA and CDR2 FQGTGA. CDR3 size: 16 residues. Profiling relied on immunoSEQ multiplex PCR, and the TCRdb table lists in-frame clones only, not all of them. The sample contains about 130,000 clones, more than 70% of which appear only once. The rearrangement joins TRBV7-3 to TRBJ2-2; 8 bases match TRBD1. The sample taken for sequencing was blood. The sequence was obtained from a man in his forties or fifties in good health. In nucleotides, the CDR3 is TGTGCCAGCAGACTCGGGACAGGAGTGAACACCGGGGAGCTGTTTTTT. It encodes CASRLGTGVNTGELFF.